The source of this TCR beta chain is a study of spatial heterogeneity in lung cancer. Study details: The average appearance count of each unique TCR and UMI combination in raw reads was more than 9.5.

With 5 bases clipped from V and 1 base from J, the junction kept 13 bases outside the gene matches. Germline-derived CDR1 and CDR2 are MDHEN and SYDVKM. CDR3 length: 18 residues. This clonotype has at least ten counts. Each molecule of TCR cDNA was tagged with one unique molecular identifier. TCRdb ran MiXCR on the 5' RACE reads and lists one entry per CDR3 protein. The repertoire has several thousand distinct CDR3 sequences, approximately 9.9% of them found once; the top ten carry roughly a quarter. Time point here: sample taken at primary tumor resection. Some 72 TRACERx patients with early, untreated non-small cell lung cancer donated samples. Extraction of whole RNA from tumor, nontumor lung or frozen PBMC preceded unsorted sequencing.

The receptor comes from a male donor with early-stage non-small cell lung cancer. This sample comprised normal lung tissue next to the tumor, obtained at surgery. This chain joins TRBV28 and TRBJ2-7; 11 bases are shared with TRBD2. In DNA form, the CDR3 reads TGTGCCAGCAGTCCCTGGGGGGGGACTAGCGGTGGATCCTACGAGCAGTACTTC. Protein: CASSPWGGTSGGSYEQYF.